This T cell receptor beta chain appears in the sequencing data of a study of CD8 T cells in Susac syndrome. On this clonotype: Its antigen is not identified.

Study observations and caveats: Acknowledgment was made by the study that its TCR sequencing and HLA analysis involved a relatively small number of individuals.

cDNA came from about 0.51 to 1 ug RNA primed by random hexamers. TCRdb passed the immunoSEQ multiplex PCR reads through MiXCR, listing each CDR3 protein once. Seen here are approximately 120,000 distinct CDR3 sequences, less than 97% observed once, and the top ten hold 0.096%. The receptor was derived from a human donor in good health. Material for sequencing was CD4+ T cells from PBMCs.

The CDR3 spells CASSSGTSTDTQYF. The CDR3 nucleotides read TGTGCCAGCAGCTCTGGCACTAGCACAGATACGCAGTATTTT. The chain links TRBV7-3 to TRBJ2-3; D remains unclear. Trimming removed 4 bases from V and 0 bases from J, with 8 bases in between. CDR1 is SGHTA and CDR2 is FQGTGA in the germline V gene. The CDR3 consists of 14 residues.